The clone carrying this TCR beta chain was counted ten times or more. Hyperthyroidism patients were newly diagnosed, had disease duration under 2 months, and were aged 18 to 65 years. These data originate in a study of T cells in Graves' hyperthyroidism and ophthalmopathy. Study details: At initial diagnosis, before any treatment had begun, peripheral blood was obtained.

The CDR3 length is 15 residues. V was clipped by 2 bases and J by 5 bases; unmatched bases: 6. Germline lookup yields CDR1 MGHDK and CDR2 SYGVNS. TCR beta CDR3 region amplification was performed from RNA transcripts. The primer set for the first-round RT-PCR of the TCR CDR3 was HTBI. TCRdb recomputed calls from the multiplex PCR reads with MiXCR, one row per CDR3 protein. Here the sample spans around 620,000 distinct CDR3 sequences, 15% to 20% being singletons. The sequence derives from a woman aged 25 to 39 with Graves' hyperthyroidism. The gene calls are TRBV25-1 and TRBJ2-7; 10 nucleotides agree with TRBD1. Sequenced sample: blood. The CDR3 reads CASSERQGAGHEQYF. The DNA for the CDR3 is TGTGCCAGCAGTGAAAGACAGGGGGCGGGACACGAGCAGTACTTC.